The entry below describes one T cell receptor (beta chain). The antigen is unknown. TCRdb re-analysed the 5' RACE reads in MiXCR, keeping a single row per CDR3 protein. The sample shows about 1.7 million distinct CDR3 sequences, less than 40% of them seen only once. The junction had 14 bases not matched to a gene; V was cut back by 5 bases and J by 3 bases. Germline V gene data show CDR1 as MNHEY and CDR2 as SMNVEV (reference sequence). This CDR3 region has 17 residues. The data stem from a study of identical twins. Points from the study as a whole: Fewer insertions characterized abundant cord blood beta clonotypes, whereas memory repertoires showed none. Model-predicted out-of-frame TCR alpha sharing fell below observed values in monozygotic twins.

The rearrangement links TRBV27 to TRBJ2-7; the match to TRBD1 covers 9 bases. The TCR originated in a newborn girl in good health. Sequencing used cord blood. This CDR3 reads CASSPPQHRDRVYEQYF. The CDR3 nucleotides are TGTGCCAGCAGTCCACCCCAACACCGGGACAGGGTCTACGAGCAGTACTTC.